This T cell receptor delta chain was retrieved from a study of gamma-delta chains in newborns, infants, children. Study background: Innate gammadelta T cells reportedly expand polyclonally right after birth, driven by microbial exposure, per the title.

This clone rates as medium-sized. TCRdb re-processed the reads using CATT. The sample lists about 5,700 delta-chain clones, about 0.4% occurring once. Losses at the gene ends were 2 bases for V and 1 base for J; bases not matched to a gene: 0. Germline assignment: CDR1 GEAIGNYY and CDR2 EKD. The CDR3 runs to 17 residues. This TCR derives from a child who was a newborn, infant or young child, either healthy, febrile or measles-vaccinated (not recorded which). Sequencing used blood. The V call is TRDV2, the J call TRDJ3, with 11 nucleotides matching TRDD3. CDR3 coding DNA: TGTGCCTGTGACAACTGGGGGATATCCTGGGACACCCGACAGATGTTTTTC. Its translation is CACDNWGISWDTRQMFF.